The present T cell receptor beta chain was sequenced within a study of PD-1 blockade in classical Hodgkin lymphoma. Study background: Patients were given intravenous nivolumab, 3 mg/kg, every 2 weeks.

By share, this clone ranks as medium-sized. Trimming took 4 bases from V and 4 from J, leaving 14 bases between them. CDR3 length: 15 residues. Per the germline V gene, CDR1 is SEHNR and CDR2 is FQNEAQ (reference sequence). This table comes from immunoSEQ multiplex PCR, and its TCRdb copy is limited to in-frame clones, with some not included. The data hold over 50,000 clones, with about two thirds observed a single time. Every patient was affected by relapse after autologous stem cell transplantation, while exposure to brentuximab vedotin was not uniform. Best responses included complete response and partial response; otherwise, the best response was progressive disease.

This clonotype was sampled from a human donor with classical Hodgkin lymphoma. The J gene is TRBJ1-5, the V gene TRBV7-9; D possibly corresponds to TRBD1 (5 bases). The sample consisted of peripheral blood mononuclear cells (PBMCs), taken before the second cycle of nivolumab. CDR3 amino acids: CASSSSGPGNQPQHF. CDR3 sequence (DNA): TGTGCCAGCAGCTCCAGCGGCCCAGGGAATCAGCCCCAGCATTTT.